This T cell receptor (beta chain) was sequenced for a study of neoadjuvant anti-PD-1 for oral cavity cancer. On the study more broadly: Non-progressing patients received a fourth nivolumab dose near day 43, then surgery on days 50-56.

The assay was immunoSEQ multiplex PCR, and TCRdb's table has in-frame clones only and misses some. The repertoire holds over 80,000 clones, with under 85% as singletons. Trimming removed 0 bases from V and 9 bases from J, with 10 bases in between. This CDR3 comprises 13 residues. Germline CDR1 is SGHRS and CDR2 is YFSETQ. This sample comprised PBMCs, obtained before nivolumab (anti-PD-1) treatment. The clonotype originates from a person between 40 and 85 years old with oral cavity squamous cell carcinoma. V is TRBV5-1 and J is TRBJ2-1; D gene unclear. DNA for the CDR3: TGCGCCAGCAGCTTGGAAGCGTGGGCTGAGCAGTTCTTC. Translated, it gives CASSLEAWAEQFF.